This entry lists 21 T cell receptor beta chains sequenced from one sample in a study of cytomegalovirus exposure and HLA in healthy donors. The PCR ran on 60 Vbeta and 13 Jbeta primers. Clones were read by immunoSEQ multiplex PCR, and TCRdb kept only the in-frame ones, dropping some. The table includes under 95,000 clones, 7.5% to 8.5% detected once. Material for sequencing was PBMCs. The receptors originated from a man between 45 and 60 years old in good health and CMV-seronegative.

In this sample, this clone turned up a few times. The chain recombines TRBV19 with TRBJ2-5; 7 bases map to TRBD2. Germline loops: CDR1 LNHDA, CDR2 SQIVND (reference sequence). V shed 2 bases, J shed 1 base, and the junction held 4 bases outside the gene matches. The CDR3 runs to 15 residues. The CDR3 DNA reads as TGTGCCAGTAGTATACGCGGGGGAGGCCAAGAGACCCAGTACTTC. Translating gives CASSIRGGGQETQYF.

This clone occurred a few times. The rearrangement links TRBV19 to TRBJ1-1; no clear D. Germline V gives CDR1 LNHDA, CDR2 SQIVND (reference sequence). The CDR3 sequence is 16 residues long. V lost 2 bases and J 0 bases, leaving 13 bases between the germline ends. The CDR3 loop reads CASSILTSAMNTEAFF. The CDR3 DNA is TGTGCCAGTAGTATATTGACTAGCGCCATGAACACTGAAGCTTTCTTT.

The J gene is TRBJ1-4, the V gene TRBV6-1; TRBD1 is a possible D gene (6 bases). This CDR3 region has 14 residues. CDR1 is MNHNS and CDR2 is SASEGT in the germline V gene. V lost 8 bases and J 7 bases, leaving 17 bases between the germline ends. This CDR3 is CASRQDGGGEKLFF. DNA for the CDR3: TGTGCCAGCCGACAGGACGGAGGTGGTGAAAAACTGTTTTTT.

This clone appeared a few times. The CDR3 bases are TGCGCCACCGGTAGCGGGGGGTTAGAGACCCAGTACTTC. Protein product: CATGSGGLETQYF. The rearrangement links TRBV10-2 to TRBJ2-5, with TRBD2 matching 10 bases. Germline CDR1 WSHSY, CDR2 SAAADI. The CDR3 is 13 amino acids. The ends lost 10 bases at V and 4 bases at J; junction bases unmatched: 6.

This clone was detected a few times. The J gene is TRBJ2-1, the V gene TRBV7-3; the D is unclear. The germline CDR1 and CDR2 sequences are SGHTA and FQGTGA. Trimming removed 5 bases from V and 2 bases from J, with 13 bases in between. The CDR3 is made up of 15 amino acids. As DNA, the CDR3 is TGTGCCAGCAGCCCGGCGGAATTTCCCTACAATGAGCAGTTCTTC. Translation: CASSPAEFPYNEQFF.

The chain uses TRBV27 and TRBJ2-5; TRBD2 agrees at 16 bases. Germline loops: CDR1 MNHEY, CDR2 SMNVEV (reference sequence). The CDR3 runs 17 residues. V gave up 5 bases and J gave up 3 bases; unmatched junction bases: 6. CDR3 bases: TGTGCCAGCAGTCAAGGGACTAGCGGGGGGGACAAAGAGACCCAGTACTTC. It is translated as CASSQGTSGGDKETQYF.

The chain is built from TRBV10-3 and TRBJ1-1, with a tentative D call TRBD1 (5 bases). The CDR3 is 14 residues long. The germline V gene encodes CDR1 ENHRY and CDR2 SYGVKD. The germline V and J ends were trimmed by 3 bases and 4 bases, with 12 bases remaining between them. CDR3 nucleotide sequence: TGTGCCATCAGTGAAAAAAGGGGAAGCACTGAAGCTTTCTTT. Protein: CAISEKRGSTEAFF.

This clone was observed a handful of times. The gene calls are TRBV2 and TRBJ2-2; tentatively, D is TRBD1 (5 bases). The germline CDR1 and CDR2 sequences are SNHLY and FYNNEI. This CDR3 comprises 16 residues. V lost 1 base and J 6 bases, leaving 15 bases between the germline ends. In DNA form, the CDR3 reads TGTGCCAGCAGTGAAGAGAGTCAAGGGGTCCCCGGGGAGCTGTTTTTT. Translated: CASSEESQGVPGELFF.

The CDR3 protein is CASSQDEGMTGIEPLYGYTF. CDR3 DNA sequence: TGTGCCAGCAGCCAAGACGAAGGAATGACAGGCATAGAGCCCTTGTATGGCTACACCTTC. The chain joins TRBV14 to TRBJ1-2; TRBD1 might be the D (6 bases). Germline CDR1 and CDR2: SGHDN and FVKESK. The CDR3 contains 20 residues. Trimming removed 0 bases at V and 5 bases at J, with 28 bases between.

The rearrangement uses TRBV29-1 and TRBJ2-7, with 7 nucleotides matching TRBD1. Germline lookup yields CDR1 SQVTM and CDR2 ANQGSEA. After removal of 0 bases from V and 1 base from J, the junction contained 9 bases not matched to a gene. The CDR3 runs 16 residues. The CDR3 reads CSVEDVTGDQSYEQYF. The DNA of the CDR3 is TGCAGCGTTGAAGATGTAACAGGGGATCAATCCTACGAGCAGTACTTC.

V gene TRBV6-6 combines with J gene TRBJ2-6; D is possibly TRBD1 (5 bases). V was trimmed by 7 bases and J by 0 bases, leaving 10 bases between them. The CDR3 totals 15 residues. The germline CDR1 and CDR2 sequences are MNHNY and SVGAGI (reference sequence). CDR3 protein: CASIKQDSGANVLTF. CDR3 sequence (DNA): TGTGCCAGCATAAAACAGGACTCTGGGGCCAACGTCCTGACTTTC.

This clone has just a few counts. The V gene is TRBV29-1, the J gene TRBJ2-3, with 10 nucleotides matching TRBD2. The V segment lost 0 bases and the J segment 4 bases; nucleotides outside the gene matches: 7. The CDR3 spans 16 residues. Germline loops: CDR1 SQVTM, CDR2 ANQGSEA. Here the CDR3 DNA reads TGCAGCGTTGAAGATCAGCAGCGGGGGGGCCCAGATACGCAGTATTTT. Translated, it gives CSVEDQQRGGPDTQYF.

This clone has only a few counts. The chain links TRBV6-5 to TRBJ2-1; TRBD2 might be the D (5 bases). V was trimmed by 0 bases and J by 7 bases, leaving 13 bases between them. Germline CDR1 and CDR2: MNHEY and SVGAGI. The CDR3 loop spans 15 amino acids. The CDR3 DNA sequence: TGTGCCAGCAGTTACTCTACTAGTTCCCGAAATGAGCAGTTCTTC. It codes for CASSYSTSSRNEQFF.

The gene calls are TRBV11-3 and TRBJ2-1; a possible D gene is TRBD2 (6 bases). The CDR3 has 14 amino acids. CDR1 and CDR2 from the germline V gene are SGHNT and YENEEA. V gave up 0 bases and J gave up 9 bases, with 12 bases separating them. This CDR3 is CASSLDAGKGEQFF. The CDR3 DNA reads as TGTGCCAGCAGCTTAGATGCGGGGAAGGGTGAGCAGTTCTTC.

The chain joins TRBV5-1 to TRBJ2-5; 7 bases agree with TRBD2. Germline CDR1 and CDR2: SGHRS and YFSETQ. The ends lost 2 bases at V and 2 bases at J; junction bases unmatched: 6. CDR3 size: 15 residues. The CDR3 spells CASSLNAGDQETQYF. DNA for the CDR3: TGCGCCAGCAGCTTAAACGCGGGGGATCAAGAGACCCAGTACTTC.

This clone was found a few times. The rearrangement links TRBV27 to TRBJ1-6, with TRBD1 matching over 8 bases. Per germline, CDR1 MNHEY and CDR2 SMNVEV (reference sequence). This CDR3 is built from 15 residues. The V segment lost 7 bases and the J segment 4 bases; nucleotides outside the gene matches: 6. CDR3 in amino acids: CASKGDRYYNSPLHF. CDR3 coding DNA: TGTGCCAGCAAGGGGGACAGGTATTATAATTCACCCCTCCACTTT.

This clone was found a few times. The chain has TRBV10-1 and TRBJ2-3, with TRBD2 matching over 8 bases. Germline V lookup: CDR1 WNHNN, CDR2 SYGVQD (reference sequence). The CDR3 loop spans 16 amino acids. Trimming at V came to 1 base and at J to 2 bases, leaving 5 bases not matched to a gene. The CDR3 DNA is TGCGCCAGCAGTGAGTGGTCGGGGGGGATCACAGATACGCAGTATTTT. Amino acid sequence: CASSEWSGGITDTQYF.

V gene TRBV2 combines with J gene TRBJ1-1; no clear D gene. Trimming stripped 2 bases from V and 1 base from J, with 2 bases between. Germline values: CDR1 SNHLY, CDR2 FYNNEI. The CDR3 runs 12 residues. This CDR3 reads CASSERNTEAFF. CDR3 DNA: TGTGCCAGCAGTGAACGGAACACTGAAGCTTTCTTT.

This chain uses TRBV10-3 with TRBJ2-5; 10 positions agree with TRBD2. The J call may be incorrect, as the DNA end agrees better with TRBJ2-7. CDR1 and CDR2 (germline): ENHRY, SYGVKD. CDR3 length: 15 residues. For the CDR3, the DNA is TGTGCCATCAGTGAAGGAATCGGGACTAGCGACGAGCAGTACTTC. Translating it yields CAISEGIGTSDEQYF.

The chain combines TRBV25-1 with TRBJ1-2; D is unclear. Germline CDR1 and CDR2: MGHDK and SYGVNS. V was cut by 5 bases and J by 4 bases, with 17 bases left in between. The CDR3 extends over 15 amino acids. CDR3 loop: CASSSSLETFYGYTF. The CDR3 coding sequence is TGTGCCAGCAGTTCATCACTAGAGACATTCTATGGCTACACCTTC.

J is TRBJ1-1 and V is TRBV5-5, with TRBD1 identical over 9 bases. With V trimmed by 2 bases and J by 3 bases, 8 bases remained unmatched. Per the germline V gene, CDR1 is SGHKS and CDR2 is YYEKEE (reference sequence). The CDR3 is made up of 16 amino acids. The CDR3 region has the DNA TGTGCCAGCAGCTTTAACAGGGGGCGGTGGGACACTGAAGCTTTCTTT. It encodes CASSFNRGRWDTEAFF.